A selection of T cell receptor beta chains follows, all from one sample in a study of patients and donors after allogeneic stem cell transplantation. TCRdb called the RT-PCR reads again in MiXCR, with one record for every CDR3 protein. The sample yields about 210,000 distinct CDR3 sequences, around two fifths seen once. Sequenced material: blood, either unsorted or a sorted T cell fraction (not recorded which). These receptors all stem from a human donor who was either an allogeneic HSCT recipient or a stem cell or donor lymphocyte infusion donor (not recorded which). It is not recorded whose cells these are; they may come from a transplant donor. Each CDR3 is given with its conserved first and last residue. Fields, in order: D gene, clone size, V gene, CDR3 length, J gene, CDR3 DNA, CDR3 protein. D genes are given only for firm matches. Clone size is given for some rows only: seen once, a few or many times, or a class if the clone is expanded.

NA	NA	TRBV30	12	TRBJ1-1	TGTGCCTGGAGTGTACTGGAGAACCAAGCTTTCTTT	CAWSVLENQAFF
NA	few	TRBV3-1	16	TRBJ1-2	TGTGCCAGCAGCCATACCCTCCGGCAAACCCTCTATGGCTACACCTTC	CASSHTLRQTLYGYTF
NA	NA	TRBV7-2	14	TRBJ2-5	TGTGCCAGCAGCTTGATTTCGGGGCCTGAGACCCAGTACTTC	CASSLISGPETQYF
NA	few	TRBV5-5	14	TRBJ1-2	TGTGCCAGCAGCTTGGTTAACTGGGGTGATGGCTACACCTTC	CASSLVNWGDGYTF
NA	many	TRBV4-1	15	TRBJ1-2	TGCGCCAGCAGCCAAGAGACCCGTTTCGGATATGGCTACACCTTC	CASSQETRFGYGYTF
TRBD1	few	TRBV12-3/TRBV12-4	13	TRBJ1-1	TGTGCCAGCAGTCTTCGACAGGGGGCGATAGCTTTCTTT	CASSLRQGAIAFF
NA	few	TRBV5-1	15	TRBJ1-1	TGCGCCAGCAGCCCGTTAAGTCGGGGGAACACTGAAGCTTTCTTT	CASSPLSRGNTEAFF
NA	NA	TRBV20-1	13	TRBJ1-6	TGCAGTGCTGGGCGGGCCGATAATTCACCCCTCCACTTT	CSAGRADNSPLHF
NA	NA	TRBV10-3	15	TRBJ1-1	TGTGCCATCAGTGAGTCGACGTGGGGAAACGGTGAAGCTTTCTTT	CAISESTWGNGEAFF
NA	NA	TRBV27	14	TRBJ2-5	TGTGCCAGCAGTTTACGCGGACAAGAGGAGACCCAGTACTTC	CASSLRGQEETQYF
NA	NA	TRBV12-3/TRBV12-4	16	TRBJ1-4	TGTGCCAGCAGTTTAGTCCCACAGGGTACTAATGAAAAACTGTTTTTT	CASSLVPQGTNEKLFF
NA	NA	TRBV7-9	15	TRBJ1-6	TGTGCCAGCAGCTCGAGACAGTGGATTTATTCACCCCTCCACTTT	CASSSRQWIYSPLHF
TRBD1	NA	TRBV25-1	14	TRBJ2-7	TGTGCCAGCAGTGCAACAGGGGCAAAATACGAGCAGTACTTC	CASSATGAKYEQYF
NA	many	TRBV20-1	15	TRBJ1-6	TGCAGTGCCACCCTTACGGGGAATAGGAATTCACCCCTCCACTTT	CSATLTGNRNSPLHF
NA	NA	TRBV29-1	13	TRBJ1-5	TGCAGCGTTGCAGCAGGCCGATATCAGCCCCAGCATTTT	CSVAAGRYQPQHF
TRBD2	NA	TRBV20-1	14	TRBJ2-1	TGCAGACCAACTAGCGGGGCCCCCTACAATGAGCAGTTCTTC	CRPTSGAPYNEQFF
NA	few	TRBV6-5	13	TRBJ1-1	TGTGCCAGCAGTTACTCGCATGGTGGTGAAGCTTTCTTT	CASSYSHGGEAFF
NA	NA	TRBV4-3	15	TRBJ2-3	TGCGCCAGCGGCCAGACTACCCGAAGCACAGATACGCAGTATTTT	CASGQTTRSTDTQYF
TRBD1	NA	TRBV10-3	14	TRBJ1-6	TGTGCCATCAGTGCTCAGGGGGCTTATTCACCCCTCCACTTT	CAISAQGAYSPLHF
TRBD1	many	TRBV5-1	17	TRBJ1-6	TGCGCCAGCAGAGCAGGACAGGGCGGCTCCTATAATTCACCCCTCCACTTT	CASRAGQGGSYNSPLHF
TRBD1	few	TRBV20-1	13	TRBJ2-1	TGCAGTGCTATTAAAGACAGGGTCAGTGAGCAGTTCTTC	CSAIKDRVSEQFF
NA	few	TRBV10-3	16	TRBJ1-2	TGTGCCATCAGTGAGGCCTCACGGGGGGCGCGCGATGGCTACACCTTC	CAISEASRGARDGYTF
NA	few	TRBV7-3	14	TRBJ1-1	TGTGCCAGCAGCTTGTCTGGGGTGGAAACTGAAGCTTTCTTT	CASSLSGVETEAFF
NA	once	TRBV5-5	14	TRBJ1-6	TGTGCCAGCGGCCCGGGACCCTATAATTCACCCCTCCACTTT	CASGPGPYNSPLHF
TRBD1	few	TRBV6-5	17	TRBJ1-6	TGTGCCAGCAGTTTAGGACAGGCGAGCTCCTATAATTCACCCCTCCACTTT	CASSLGQASSYNSPLHF
NA	NA	TRBV12-3/TRBV12-4	15	TRBJ2-7	TGTGCCAGCAGTTTCCAGTCCGCGTACGCCCACGAGCAGTACTTC	CASSFQSAYAHEQYF
TRBD2	NA	TRBV7-9	16	TRBJ2-7	TGTGCCAGCAGCTTTTTTTGGCGGGGGAGCTCCTACGAGCAGTACTTC	CASSFFWRGSSYEQYF
TRBD2	NA	TRBV6-2/TRBV6-3	15	TRBJ2-1	TGTGCCAGCAGTTACAAGCGGGGGGTCTACAATGAGCAGTTCTTC	CASSYKRGVYNEQFF
NA	NA	TRBV7-9	15	TRBJ2-1	TGTGCCAGCAGCTTACGGACAGTTGGGAACAATGAGCAGTTCTTC	CASSLRTVGNNEQFF
TRBD1	NA	TRBV6-5	17	TRBJ1-1	TGTGCCAGCAGTTACTCGAATTCGTTAGGACAGGGGGATGGAGCTTTCTTT	CASSYSNSLGQGDGAFF
TRBD1	few	TRBV7-3	15	TRBJ1-1	TGTGCCAGCAGCTCAAACAGGGGGCAGAACACTGAAGCTTTCTTT	CASSSNRGQNTEAFF
NA	many	TRBV28	13	TRBJ1-5	TGTGCCAGCAGTCCCACTATCTCCCAGCCCCAGCATTTT	CASSPTISQPQHF
NA	NA	TRBV12-3/TRBV12-4	14	TRBJ2-3	TGTGCCAGCAGTCCCGGAGGCAGCACAGATACGCAGTATTTT	CASSPGGSTDTQYF
NA	few	TRBV20-1	13	TRBJ1-3	TGCAGTGCTAACCCGGCACTTGGAAACACCATATATTTT	CSANPALGNTIYF
TRBD2	NA	TRBV9	18	TRBJ2-2	TGTGCCAGCAGCGAGGGACTAGCGGGGGCCCCGAGGACCGGGGAGCTGTTTTTT	CASSEGLAGAPRTGELFF
NA	NA	TRBV24-1	17	TRBJ1-4	TGTGCCACCAGTGAACGTACCCGACAGGCAACTAATGAAAAACTGTTTTTT	CATSERTRQATNEKLFF
NA	NA	TRBV20-1	12	TRBJ1-1	TGCAGTGCTAGGACCAGGGATACTGAAGCTTTCTTT	CSARTRDTEAFF
NA	NA	TRBV29-1	13	TRBJ2-1	TGCAGCGTTGATGGGGACACCTACAATGAGCAGTTCTTC	CSVDGDTYNEQFF
NA	few	TRBV13	17	TRBJ1-3	TGTGCCAGCAGCTTAGTCCCTGACAGAAGCTCTGGAAACACCATATATTTT	CASSLVPDRSSGNTIYF
NA	NA	TRBV27	15	TRBJ1-1	TGTGCCAGCAGTACGGCGGTTGGGGGGGCGACTGAAGCTTTCTTT	CASSTAVGGATEAFF
NA	NA	TRBV5-1	14	TRBJ1-2	TGCGCCAGCAGGGAAAGGTCAGGAGACTATGGCTACACCTTC	CASRERSGDYGYTF
NA	few	TRBV5-1	15	TRBJ1-5	TGCGCCAGCAGCTTGGGAGGGTCTAGCAATCAGCCCCAGCATTTT	CASSLGGSSNQPQHF
NA	NA	TRBV13	16	TRBJ2-7	TGTGCCAGCAGCTTAATGGGGCAGCTTAGCTCCTACGAGCAGTACTTC	CASSLMGQLSSYEQYF
TRBD1	NA	TRBV12-3/TRBV12-4	17	TRBJ1-1	TGTGCCAGCAGTTTCTCTGGGACAGGCGGACTGAACACTGAAGCTTTCTTT	CASSFSGTGGLNTEAFF